This T cell receptor beta chain originates from a study of shared clonotypes between healthy human individuals (dated by TCRdb to 2020 to 2022). For context, the study as a whole: The cohort included a few men and a couple of women between 18 and 49 years of age. Per donor, three plates each were used for CD4 naive and CD4 memory, two for CD8 naive, and one for CD8 memory. The study deeply sequenced blood TCR repertoires of several healthy adults to estimate repertoire size and the extent of clonotype sharing between individuals. Libraries were prepared and TCR repertoires were sequenced by different laboratories using diverse techniques, in order to increase sequencing depth and limit assay-specific biases. Between about 0.8 and 9.5 billion PBMCs per donor were obtained by leukapheresis. Results the study describes overall, beyond this receptor: Incomplete sequencing was indicated by rarefaction of sorted-subset datasets, despite the large sequencing depth. Higher generation probabilities were observed for clonotypes shared by all four sorted-subset donors than for non-shared clonotypes. Based on pairwise subsampling, the degree of clonotype sharing among donors was expected to be affected by sequencing depth. The small number of donors limited the genetic and exposure-history diversity represented. Naive subsets generally had larger estimated clonotype richness than memory subsets. Sampling was restricted to blood, and TCR repertoires in tissues likely differ from the TCR repertoires found in blood. Across four donors, around 5.4% of naive CD4, approximately 3.6% of naive CD8, 2.3% of memory CD4, and under 0.45% of memory CD8 clonotypes were shared.

Using the deep immunoSEQ assay, multiplex PCR amplified TCR CDR3 regions from genomic DNA. Genomic DNA extracted from each cell subset was distributed evenly over all wells of several immunoSEQ 96-well plates, and each plate served as one replicate. For sorted subsets, 150 to 250 ng of genomic DNA, equivalent to 25,000 to 35,000 T cell genomes, went into each replicate PCR. Purified libraries were quantified with a Qubit 3.0 fluorometer, sized on a Bioanalyzer 2100, and re-quantified with the KAPA Library Quantification kit. Every immunoSEQ 96-well plate was sequenced on a separate single-read 150-cycle Illumina NextSeq 550 flow cell. For the original study's pipeline: The immunoSEQ output contained only junctional sequences without quality scores, so filtering could not match that applied to full-length reads. To assign V/J genes and CDR3, sequences were annotated against IMGT germline references using PyIR, a Python wrapper for IgBLAST v1.9. Reads were removed for weak V/J assignments (E-value above 1e-6), missing CDR3, stop codons, out-of-frame junctions, or ambiguous translated residues. V3J clonotypes were defined as sequences sharing an identical inferred V gene, J gene, and CDR3 amino acid sequence. The percentage overlap between two repertoires was calculated by dividing the number of shared unique clonotypes by the size of the smaller repertoire. Richness of each repertoire was evaluated using RTK rarefaction, the Chao1 estimator, and Recon v2.1 estimates of unobserved clonotypes. OLGA was used to compute generation probabilities for all TCRbeta clonotypes that the gDNA method yielded from a handful of donors. TCRdb carries this immuneACCESS record with in-frame sequences only. Its versions omit some clonotypes, under half of them owing to an unresolved V gene in the studies checked, with the rest unexplained. That table is the source of V, J and clone size, and D and trimming were worked out from the DNA. Counted in this sample were over a million clones; 98% of them appeared once. Around 0.45% of the sample is held by the ten biggest clonotypes.

Healthy HIV-negative adults with no recently reported acute infections or vaccinations were included as donors. Only Caucasian adults living in Nashville, Tennessee, USA were represented among the donors. Magnetic negative selection was used to enrich CD4+ T cells, after which naive cells were positively selected on CD45RA and the negative fraction became the memory subset. Blood was collected by leukapheresis, and PBMCs were isolated by Ficoll-Histopaque density gradient centrifugation and then cryopreserved in liquid nitrogen vapor phase. Analytical flow cytometry was used to check the purity and quantity of each magnetically sorted T cell population. Genomic DNA was isolated from every sorted fraction and measured by UV absorbance on a Nanodrop 2000c. From its cysteine to its phenylalanine, the CDR3 spans 13 amino acids. Just CDR3 DNA is preserved here, 39 bases in frame from base 1. The CDR1 and CDR2 encoded by the germline V gene are MNHEY and SVGAGI. For this chain, trimming is 6 bases at the V end and 5 bases at the J end, and the number of junction bases without a gene match is 4.

About this clone: Its cognate antigen has yet to be identified. Base qualities are not at hand, and no much larger clone is one base apart.

This receptor chain uses TRBV6-5 and TRBJ2-1; 7 middle bases align to TRBD1. Material: naive CD4+ T cells sorted from blood. Taken with the paper, the label for cell subset or site translates to: CD45RA+ positively selected. The sequence derives from a man between 25 and 39 years old in good health. The CDR3 has the sequence CASRETGNNEQFF. The DNA sequence reads TGTGCCAGCAGGGAGACAGGGAACAATGAGCAGTTCTTC.